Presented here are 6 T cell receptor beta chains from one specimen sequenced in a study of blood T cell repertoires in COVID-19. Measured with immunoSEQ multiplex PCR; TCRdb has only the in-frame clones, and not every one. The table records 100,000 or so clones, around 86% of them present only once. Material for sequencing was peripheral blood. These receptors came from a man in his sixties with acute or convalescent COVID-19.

The CDR3 is CASSAPSGVYNEQFF. CDR3 in DNA: TGTGCCAGCAGCGCACCTAGCGGGGTGTACAATGAGCAGTTCTTC. The chain uses TRBV9 and TRBJ2-1; TRBD2 matches 9 bases. The CDR3 has 15 residues. Germline loops: CDR1 SGDLS, CDR2 YYNGEE. The junction had 5 bases not matched to a gene; V was cut back by 3 bases and J by 4 bases.

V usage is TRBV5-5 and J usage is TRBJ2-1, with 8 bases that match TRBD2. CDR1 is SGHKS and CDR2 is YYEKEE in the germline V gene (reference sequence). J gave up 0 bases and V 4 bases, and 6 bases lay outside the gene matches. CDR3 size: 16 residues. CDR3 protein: CASSRTGTSSYNEQFF. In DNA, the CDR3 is TGTGCCAGCAGCCGTACCGGGACTAGCTCCTACAATGAGCAGTTCTTC. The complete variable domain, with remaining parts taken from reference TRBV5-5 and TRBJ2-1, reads DAGVTQSPTHLIKTRGQQVTLRCSPISGHKSVSWYQQVLGQGPQFIFQYYEKEERGRGNFPDRFSARQFPNYSSELNVNALLLGDSALYLCASSRTGTSSYNEQFFGPGTRLTVL.

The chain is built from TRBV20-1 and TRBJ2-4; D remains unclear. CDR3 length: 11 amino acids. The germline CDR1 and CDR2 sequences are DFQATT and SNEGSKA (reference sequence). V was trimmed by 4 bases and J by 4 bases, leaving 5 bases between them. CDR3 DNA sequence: TGCAGTGCTACTTCGAAAAACATTCAGTACTTC. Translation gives CSATSKNIQYF.

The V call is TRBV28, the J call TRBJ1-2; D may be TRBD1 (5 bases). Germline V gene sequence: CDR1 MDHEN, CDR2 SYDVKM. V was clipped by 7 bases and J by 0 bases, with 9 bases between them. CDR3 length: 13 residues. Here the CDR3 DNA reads TGTGCCAGCATAGGGGAACCTAACTATGGCTACACCTTC. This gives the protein CASIGEPNYGYTF.

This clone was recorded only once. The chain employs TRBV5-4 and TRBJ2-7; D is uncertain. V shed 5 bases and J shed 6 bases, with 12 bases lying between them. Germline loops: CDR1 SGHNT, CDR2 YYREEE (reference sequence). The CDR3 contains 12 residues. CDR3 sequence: CASSLVSSEQYF. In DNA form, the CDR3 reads TGTGCCAGCAGTCTAGTGTCATCCGAGCAGTACTTC.

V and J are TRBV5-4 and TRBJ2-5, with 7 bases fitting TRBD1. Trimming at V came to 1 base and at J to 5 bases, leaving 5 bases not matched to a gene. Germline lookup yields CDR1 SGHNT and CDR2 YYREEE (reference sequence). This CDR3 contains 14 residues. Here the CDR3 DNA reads TGTGCCAGCAGCTTGCAGGGGGTGGGGGAGACCCAGTACTTC. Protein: CASSLQGVGETQYF. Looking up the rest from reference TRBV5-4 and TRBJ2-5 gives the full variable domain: ETGVTQSPTHLIKTRGQQVTLRCSSQSGHNTVSWYQQALGQGPQFIFQYYREEENGRGNFPPRFSGLQFPNYSSELNVNALELDDSALYLCASSLQGVGETQYFGPGTRLLVL.